This T cell receptor (beta chain) was sequenced in a study of cytomegalovirus exposure and HLA in healthy donors. This CDR3 contains 15 residues. Germline loops: CDR1 LGHNA, CDR2 YSLEER. Trimming cost V 0 bases and J 0 bases; bases outside gene matches: 2. As regards this clone: Its target is not known.

PCR primers comprised 60 Vbeta and 13 Jbeta primers. Generated by immunoSEQ multiplex PCR, the TCRdb table keeps only in-frame clones and is missing some. The table lists roughly 97,000 clones, around 10% of them singletons, with under 6.5% in the top ten. General study points: Being indistinguishable, some V segments were excluded, TRBV6-2 and TRBV6-3 among them.

Specimen: PBMCs. The V call is TRBV4-3, the J call TRBJ2-7; 7 bases line up with TRBD1. This clonotype was sampled from a man between 35 and 55 years old in good health and CMV-seropositive. The CDR3 sequence: CASSQDAGGSYEQYF. CDR3 in DNA: TGCGCCAGCAGCCAAGATGCAGGGGGCTCCTACGAGCAGTACTTC.